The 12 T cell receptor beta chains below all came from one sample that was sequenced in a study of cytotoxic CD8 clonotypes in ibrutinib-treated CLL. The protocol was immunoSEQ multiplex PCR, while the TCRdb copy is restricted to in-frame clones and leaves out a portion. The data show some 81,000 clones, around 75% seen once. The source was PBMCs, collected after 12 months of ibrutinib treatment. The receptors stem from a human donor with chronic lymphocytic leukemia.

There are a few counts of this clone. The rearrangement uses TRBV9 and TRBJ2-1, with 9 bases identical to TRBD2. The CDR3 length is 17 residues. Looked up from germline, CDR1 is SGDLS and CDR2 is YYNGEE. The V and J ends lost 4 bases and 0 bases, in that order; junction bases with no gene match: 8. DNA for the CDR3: TGTGCCAGCAGCCCCCGACTAGCGGCTACCTCCTACAATGAGCAGTTCTTC. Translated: CASSPRLAATSYNEQFF.

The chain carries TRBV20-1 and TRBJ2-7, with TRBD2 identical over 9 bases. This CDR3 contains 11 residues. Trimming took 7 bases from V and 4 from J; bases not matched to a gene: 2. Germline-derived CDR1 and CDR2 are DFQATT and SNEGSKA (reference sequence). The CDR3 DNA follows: TGCAGTGTGCTAGCGGGGTACGAGCAGTACTTC. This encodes CSVLAGYEQYF.

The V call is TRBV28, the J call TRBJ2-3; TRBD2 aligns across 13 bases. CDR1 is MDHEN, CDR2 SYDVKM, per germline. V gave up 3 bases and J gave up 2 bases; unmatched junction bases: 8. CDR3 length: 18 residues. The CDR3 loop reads CASSLTGTSGTLTDTQYF. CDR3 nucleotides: TGTGCCAGCAGTTTGACCGGGACTAGCGGGACCCTCACAGATACGCAGTATTTT.

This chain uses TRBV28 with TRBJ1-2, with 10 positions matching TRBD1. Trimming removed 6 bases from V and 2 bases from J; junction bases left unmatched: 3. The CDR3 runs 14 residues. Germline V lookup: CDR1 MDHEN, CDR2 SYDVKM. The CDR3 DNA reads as TGTGCCAGCAGCTCGGGACAGGGGAACTATGGCTACACCTTC. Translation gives CASSSGQGNYGYTF.

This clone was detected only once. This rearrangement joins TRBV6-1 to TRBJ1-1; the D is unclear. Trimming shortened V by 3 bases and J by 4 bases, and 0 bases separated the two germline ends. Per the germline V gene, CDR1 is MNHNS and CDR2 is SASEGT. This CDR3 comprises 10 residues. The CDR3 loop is CASSDTEAFF. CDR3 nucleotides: TGTGCCAGCAGTGACACTGAAGCTTTCTTT.

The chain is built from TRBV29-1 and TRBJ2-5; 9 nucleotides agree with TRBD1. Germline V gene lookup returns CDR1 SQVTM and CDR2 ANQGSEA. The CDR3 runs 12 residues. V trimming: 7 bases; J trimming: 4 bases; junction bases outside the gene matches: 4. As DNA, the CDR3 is TGCAGCGCCCGACAGGGGGGAGAGACCCAGTACTTC. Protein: CSARQGGETQYF.

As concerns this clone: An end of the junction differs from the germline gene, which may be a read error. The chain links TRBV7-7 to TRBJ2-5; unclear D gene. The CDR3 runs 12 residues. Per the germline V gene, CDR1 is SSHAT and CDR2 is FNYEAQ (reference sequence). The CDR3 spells CASSPMGETQYF. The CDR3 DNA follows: TGTGCTAGCAGCCCCATGGGGGAGACCCAGTACTTC.

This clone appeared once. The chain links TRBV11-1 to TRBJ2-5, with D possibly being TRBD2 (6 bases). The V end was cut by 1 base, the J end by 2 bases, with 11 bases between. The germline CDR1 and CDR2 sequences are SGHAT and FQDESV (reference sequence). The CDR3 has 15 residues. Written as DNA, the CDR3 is TGTGCCAGCAGCTTAGGGGGGGTGATACAAGAGACCCAGTACTTC. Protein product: CASSLGGVIQETQYF.

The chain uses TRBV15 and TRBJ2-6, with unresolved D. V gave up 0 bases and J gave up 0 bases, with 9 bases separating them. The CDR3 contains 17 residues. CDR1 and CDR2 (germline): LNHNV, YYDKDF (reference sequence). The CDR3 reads CATSRDWGSSGANVLTF. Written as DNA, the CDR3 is TGTGCCACCAGCAGAGATTGGGGATCCTCTGGGGCCAACGTCCTGACTTTC.

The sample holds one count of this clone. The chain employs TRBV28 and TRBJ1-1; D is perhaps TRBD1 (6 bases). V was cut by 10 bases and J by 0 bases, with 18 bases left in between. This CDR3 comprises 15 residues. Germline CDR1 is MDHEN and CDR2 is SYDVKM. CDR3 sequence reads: CATYRGAKMNTEAFF. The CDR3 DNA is TGTGCCACCTACCGGGGGGCGAAAATGAACACTGAAGCTTTCTTT.

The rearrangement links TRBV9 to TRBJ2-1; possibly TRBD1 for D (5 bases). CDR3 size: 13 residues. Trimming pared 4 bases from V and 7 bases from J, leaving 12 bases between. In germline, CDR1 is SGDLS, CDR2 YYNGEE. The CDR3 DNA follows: TGTGCCAGCAGCCCCCGCCCAGGGAATGAGCAGTTCTTC. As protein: CASSPRPGNEQFF.

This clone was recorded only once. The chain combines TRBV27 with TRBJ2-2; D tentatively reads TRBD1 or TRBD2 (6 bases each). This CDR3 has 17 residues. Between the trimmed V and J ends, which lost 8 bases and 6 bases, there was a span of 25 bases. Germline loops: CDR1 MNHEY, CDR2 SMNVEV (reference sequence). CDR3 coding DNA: TGTGCCAGCTCCATTGGAGTGGGGGCCGGGGGTTCCGGGGAGCTGTTTTTT. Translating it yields CASSIGVGAGGSGELFF.